Following are 9 T cell receptor beta chains from one sample sequenced in a study of cytomegalovirus exposure and HLA in healthy donors. The PCR contained 60 Vbeta and 13 Jbeta primers. TCRdb's copy holds only in-frame clones and misses some; the assay was immunoSEQ multiplex PCR. The record lists 180,000 or so clones, of which the ten most abundant hold roughly 0.74%. Sequenced: PBMCs. The receptors stem from a boy aged 5-17 years in good health and CMV-seronegative.

This chain links TRBV19 with TRBJ1-5; TRBD1 matches 8 bases. The V segment lost 7 bases and the J segment 4 bases; nucleotides outside the gene matches: 9. Germline assignment: CDR1 LNHDA and CDR2 SQIVND (reference sequence). CDR3 length: 15 amino acids. In DNA form, the CDR3 reads TGTGCCAGTACCTTGACAGGGGCTGGGAATCAGCCCCAGCATTTT. Translating gives CASTLTGAGNQPQHF.

The chain uses TRBV7-2 and TRBJ2-6; no definite D call. CDR1 and CDR2 (germline): SGHTA, FQGNSA. The CDR3 runs 15 residues. Trimming stripped 4 bases from V and 1 base from J, with 8 bases between. CDR3 protein: CASSSALSGANVLTF. The CDR3 region has the DNA TGTGCCAGCAGCTCCGCCCTATCTGGGGCCAACGTCCTGACTTTC.

V gene TRBV4-2 combines with J gene TRBJ2-5; 9 nucleotides agree with TRBD2. The CDR3 has 17 residues. CDR1 is LGHNA and CDR2 is YNFKEQ in the germline V gene. V was pared by 1 base and J by 4 bases, with 10 bases of the junction left unmatched. The CDR3 coding sequence is TGTGCCAGCAGCCAAGTGGTCGTTAGCGGGGGTGGAGAGACCCAGTACTTC. This gives the protein CASSQVVVSGGGETQYF.

The rearrangement uses TRBV9 and TRBJ1-5, with D maybe TRBD1 (5 bases). Trimming pared 3 bases from V and 10 bases from J, leaving 20 bases between. Germline lookup yields CDR1 SGDLS and CDR2 YYNGEE. This CDR3 region has 15 residues. DNA for the CDR3: TGTGCCAGCAGCGGGGGCGCGGCGGATTCACACCCCCAGCATTTT. Its translation is CASSGGAADSHPQHF. Variable domain in full (rest from reference TRBV9 and TRBJ1-5): DSGVTQTPKHLITATGQRVTLRCSPRSGDLSVYWYQQSLDQGLQFLIQYYNGEERAKGNILERFSAQQFPDLHSELNLSSLELGDSALYFCASSGGAADSHPQHFGDGTRLSIL.

The rearrangement links TRBV2 to TRBJ1-1, with D hard to call. Germline CDR1 SNHLY, CDR2 FYNNEI. Between the trimmed V and J ends, which lost 5 bases and 2 bases, there was a span of 12 bases. CDR3 length: 14 residues. CDR3 amino acids: CASSLTTTNTEAFF. Here the CDR3 DNA reads TGTGCCAGCAGTCTTACTACGACTAACACTGAAGCTTTCTTT.

The chain carries TRBV7-8 and TRBJ2-7; TRBD2 might be the D (6 bases). Germline V CDR1 and CDR2: SGHVS, FQNEAQ. This CDR3 is 13 amino acids long. Trimming cost V 1 base and J 7 bases, with 11 bases left between them. This CDR3 is CASSLVLAGEQYF. CDR3 nucleotide sequence: TGTGCCAGCAGCTTAGTATTGGCGGGAGAGCAGTACTTC.

This chain connects TRBV4-2 to TRBJ2-5, with TRBD2 identical over 13 bases. Germline V CDR1 and CDR2: LGHNA, YNFKEQ. V lost 0 bases, J lost 5 bases, and 21 bases stayed unmatched. The CDR3 consists of 22 residues. Here the CDR3 DNA reads TGTGCCAGCAGCCAAGATCTGGCGAGGGTGACTAGCGGGGGGACATGGAGGGAGACCCAGTACTTC. Protein: CASSQDLARVTSGGTWRETQYF.

This rearrangement joins TRBV11-3 to TRBJ2-3; D gene unclear. Germline assignment: CDR1 SGHNT and CDR2 YENEEA. The CDR3 covers 16 residues. Trimming removed 4 bases at V and 2 bases at J, with 16 bases between. CDR3 in DNA: TGTGCCAGCAGCTCCGGAGCATTTATGGACACAGATACGCAGTATTTT. It yields the protein CASSSGAFMDTDTQYF.

V and J are TRBV5-1 and TRBJ2-6; no reliable D call. Germline V lookup: CDR1 SGHRS, CDR2 YFSETQ. This CDR3 comprises 17 residues. V dropped 2 bases and J dropped 0 bases, with 12 bases sitting between them. The CDR3 DNA reads as TGCGCCAGCAGCTTCCCCCGACTGAGCTCTGGGGCCAACGTCCTGACTTTC. Amino acids: CASSFPRLSSGANVLTF.